This T cell receptor beta chain was sequenced for a study of T cell repertoires in cytomegalovirus infection. Overall study: Through public TCR beta signatures, both CMV infection and matching HLA type were indicated. Whole-study results and caveats: Individuals carrying CMV plus the relevant HLA were identified by cumulative frequency of public TCR beta families. The ex vivo response was dominated by HLA-C-restricted CMV-specific TCR beta clonotypes.

TCRdb redid the calling of the reads with MiXCR, one entry per CDR3 protein. This sample has about 310,000 distinct CDR3 sequences, with roughly 25% found just once. Germline-derived CDR1 and CDR2 are MNHGY and SVAAGI. The J segment lost 3 bases and the V segment lost 4 bases, leaving 8 bases of the junction unmatched. The CDR3 runs 16 residues. This clonotype has ten or more counts. Its antigen is still unknown. The genes are TRBV6-9 and TRBJ2-2, with 7 positions matching TRBD1. The source is a human donor in good health (CMV status not recorded). Some clones in this sample may be carry-over from other donors' samples. Specimen: cultured PBMCs, collected from culture after CMV antigen stimulation. The CDR3 nucleotides are TGTGCCAGCAGTTCCCTCTACAGGGGCGACACCGGGGAGCTGTTTTTT. Protein sequence: CASSSLYRGDTGELFF.